Reported below is one T cell receptor beta chain. At least ten counts were recorded for this clonotype. Its specific antigen is unknown. No base quality information exists; no much larger clone differs at one position. The library relied on PCR. TCRdb names Illumina HiSeq 2500 as the instrument used. TCR libraries were prepared with molecular barcoding, using unique molecular identifiers to normalize TCRbeta repertoire quantification. The public reads were reprocessed in TCRdb via fastp at Q25 and MiXCR, keeping in-frame beta chains. For every CDR3 protein sequence, its rows merge into one entry that carries the most common genes and DNA. For this sample there are around 700,000 distinct CDR3 sequences; roughly 13% appear just once. 0.79% of the sample belongs to the ten largest clones. This sample's treatment or condition label indicates: allogeneic hematopoietic cell transplantation with graft depleted of TCRalphabeta T cells and CD19 B cells. Transplant recipients were children who received TCRalphabeta/CD19-depleted allogeneic hematopoietic cell grafts.

The germline V gene encodes CDR1 WSHSY and CDR2 SAAADI. Taken from cysteine to phenylalanine, the CDR3 has 14 residues. CDR3 DNA only is kept here, 42 bases in frame from base 1. V lost 7 bases and J lost 1 base; the stretch between them is 13 bases long. This sample was included in a study of T-cell reconstitution after alpha-beta-depleted transplantation in children listed by TCRdb under 2016. The study in broad terms: Using TCR repertoire profiling, the study followed T-cell immune reconstitution in a quantitative way in children after TCRalphabeta/CD19-depleted allogeneic hematopoietic cell transplantation.

What the work shows at the level of the full study, not this receptor alone: In some patients, high TCRbeta diversity at day 60 was attributed to recipient T cells and intrathymic progenitors that had survived conditioning. Over subsequent months, a decline in hyperexpanded clone frequencies was noted, and after one year, T-cell counts and TCRbeta diversity were mostly ascribed to newly produced T cells. The apparently early recovery of alphabetaT-cell counts about two months after transplant reportedly depended on only several hundred rapidly expanded clones that came from non-depleted graft cells.

Sequencing was performed on PBMCs, taken before TCRalphabeta/CD19-depleted stem cell transplant. The receptor was derived from a girl under 10 years old with congenital amegakaryocytic thrombocytopenia, due to receive a stem cell transplant. Rearrangement joined TRBV10-2 to TRBJ2-5; TRBD1 is a possible D gene, resting on 6 matching bases. The nucleotide sequence is given as TGCGCCAGCAAGACGGACAGAAGCCAAGAGACCCAGTACTTC. Its amino acids are CASKTDRSQETQYF.